This is a list of T cell receptor beta chains from one sample in a study of OX40 agonist ivuxolimab in advanced cancers. Some clones are missing from TCRdb's copy, which holds only in-frame ones; the method was immunoSEQ multiplex PCR. The table shows some 74,000 clones, with almost 85% occurring only once. The source was CD4+ or CD8+ T cells sorted from blood, collected in a trial of the OX40 agonist ivuxolimab. The receptors were sampled from an adult with an advanced solid tumor such as melanoma, head and neck, liver or kidney cancer. The CDR3 runs from the conserved cysteine through the conserved F or W. D genes are given only for firm matches. Clone size is not always given. Where it is, it says once, few, many or a class for expanded clones.

v_gene,d_gene,j_gene,abundance,CDR3aa,CDR3nt
TRBV4-1,-,TRBJ2-1,-,CASSQPSLLNEQFF,TGCGCCAGCAGCCAACCCAGCTTGTTGAATGAGCAGTTCTTC
TRBV28,-,TRBJ2-1,-,CASSLQGGDNEQFF,TGTGCCAGCAGTTTACAGGGGGGGGACAATGAGCAGTTCTTC
TRBV2,-,TRBJ2-5,-,CASSEVDGSGETQYF,TGTGCCAGCAGTGAGGTTGACGGGTCGGGAGAGACCCAGTACTTC
TRBV6-1,-,TRBJ2-2,-,CASSERGFLTGELFF,TGTGCCAGCAGTGAGCGAGGATTCCTCACCGGGGAGCTGTTTTTT
TRBV7-2,TRBD1,TRBJ2-1,once,CASSFPTGGPPLF,TGTGCCAGCAGCTTTCCGACAGGGGGTCCCCCCCTCTTC
TRBV7-8,TRBD1,TRBJ2-7,medium-sized,CASSWGTGVPYEQYF,TGTGCCAGCAGCTGGGGGACAGGGGTTCCCTACGAGCAGTACTTC
TRBV6-5,-,TRBJ1-5,-,CASTQGPNQPQHF,TGTGCCAGTACACAGGGTCCCAATCAGCCCCAGCATTTT
TRBV21-1,-,TRBJ2-7,-,CASSPHRGFLPRDYEQYF,TGTGCCAGCAGCCCCCACCGGGGTTTTCTTCCTAGGGACTACGAGCAGTACTTC
TRBV4-2,TRBD1,TRBJ1-6,few,CASSQGQGNSPLHF,TGTGCCAGCAGCCAAGGACAGGGTAATTCACCCCTCCACTTT
TRBV7-8,TRBD1,TRBJ1-6,few,CASSLGGNSPLHF,TGTGCCAGCAGTTTAGGGGGCAATTCACCCCTCCACTTT
TRBV2,TRBD1,TRBJ1-5,few,CASTGTVGQPQHF,TGTGCCAGCACTGGGACAGTGGGTCAGCCCCAGCATTTT
TRBV28,-,TRBJ2-7,-,CASSLTSREQYF,TGTGCCAGCAGCTTGACTAGTCGCGAGCAGTACTTC
TRBV7-2,TRBD1,TRBJ2-2,-,CASSLQGVAGELFF,TGTGCCAGCAGCTTGCAGGGGGTAGCCGGGGAGCTGTTTTTT
TRBV7-2,-,TRBJ1-1,once,CASSLVAGTEAFF,TGTGCCAGCAGCTTAGTGGCTGGGACTGAAGCTTTCTTT
TRBV2,-,TRBJ1-6,-,CASSEQPNSPLHF,TGTGCCAGCAGTGAACAACCGAATTCACCCCTCCACTTT
TRBV19,TRBD1,TRBJ1-5,-,CASSAHFYSTGQPQHF,TGTGCCAGTAGTGCGCACTTCTATTCGACAGGGCAGCCCCAGCATTTT
TRBV5-1,-,TRBJ2-5,once,CASSFRPGWDQETQYF,TGCGCCAGCAGCTTCAGGCCAGGGTGGGACCAAGAGACCCAGTACTTC
TRBV6-1,-,TRBJ1-5,once,CASSEHSNQPQHF,TGTGCCAGCAGTGAACATAGCAATCAGCCCCAGCATTTT
TRBV14,-,TRBJ2-2,-,CASSQERLAGTGELFF,TGTGCCAGCAGCCAAGAACGGCTAGCTGGTACCGGGGAGCTGTTTTTT
TRBV5-1,-,TRBJ1-3,once,CASSLAGTPGNTIYF,TGCGCCAGCAGCTTGGCAGGCACTCCTGGAAACACCATATATTTT
TRBV6-5,-,TRBJ1-6,-,CASSYRQGNNSPLHF,TGTGCCAGCAGTTACCGTCAGGGAAACAATTCACCCCTCCACTTT
TRBV19,-,TRBJ1-1,-,CASSTMTVMNTEAFF,TGTGCCAGTAGTACTATGACAGTTATGAACACTGAAGCTTTCTTT
TRBV4-3,-,TRBJ1-3,-,CASSQDQESSGNTIYF,TGCGCCAGCAGCCAAGATCAGGAGAGCTCTGGAAACACCATATATTTT
TRBV6-6,-,TRBJ1-2,-,CASSNRALQNPHGYTF,TGTGCCAGCAGTAACCGGGCCCTACAGAATCCTCATGGCTACACCTTC
TRBV2,TRBD2,TRBJ2-7,-,CASSEAGGPYEQYF,TGTGCCAGCAGTGAAGCGGGAGGGCCCTACGAGCAGTACTTC
TRBV2,-,TRBJ2-7,-,CASGGRSYEQYF,TGTGCCAGCGGGGGAAGGTCCTACGAGCAGTACTTC
TRBV6-1,-,TRBJ1-2,-,CASGRVGGYTF,TGTGCCAGCGGCAGGGTGGGAGGCTACACCTTC
TRBV27,-,TRBJ1-4,-,CASSPGPMGDEKLFF,TGTGCCAGCAGTCCGGGACCGATGGGGGATGAAAAACTGTTTTTT
TRBV5-1,-,TRBJ2-3,-,CASSRVGESTDTQYF,TGCGCCAGCAGCAGGGTGGGTGAAAGCACAGATACGCAGTATTTT
TRBV19,TRBD1,TRBJ1-2,few,CASQPTGTGYGYTF,TGTGCCAGTCAGCCCACCGGGACAGGGTATGGCTACACCTTC
TRBV7-9,-,TRBJ2-7,-,CASSSGLEQYF,TGTGCCAGCAGCTCAGGGCTCGAGCAGTACTTC
TRBV7-8,TRBD2,TRBJ2-7,few,CASSSRTSGSYEQYF,TGTGCCAGCAGCTCCCGGACTAGCGGCTCCTACGAGCAGTACTTC
TRBV10-1,TRBD1,TRBJ2-3,-,CASNPPGQGIDTQYF,TGCGCCAGTAATCCACCGGGACAGGGGATCGATACGCAGTATTTT
TRBV6-6,TRBD2,TRBJ2-4,few,CASSYGGVESKNIQYF,TGTGCCAGCAGTTACGGGGGGGTCGAGTCCAAAAACATTCAGTACTTC